The 27 T cell receptor beta chains in this list originate from one sample, sequenced in a study of control samples from healthy donors and cancer patients (dated by TCRdb to the early 2020s). The library was obtained by the immunoSEQ multiplex PCR assay. The table was pulled from immuneACCESS by TCRdb, which kept in-frame rearrangements only. Such tables lose some clones; where checked, under half of the loss comes from unresolved V genes, and the rest has no known cause. Here the sample has about 120,000 clones; about 89% occur a single time. The leading ten clones occupy 40% of the sample. Source material: blood. The receptors here all came from a man aged 50 to 60 in good health.

This sequence joins TRBV30 and TRBJ1-6, with D possibly matching TRBD1 (5 bases). CDR1 is GTSNPN, CDR2 SVGIG, per germline (reference sequence). The CDR3 loop spans 13 amino acids. Here the CDR3 DNA reads TGTGCAAGTGGGGGGAGACTTAGTTCACCCCTCCACTTT. Translating it yields CASGGRLSSPLHF. The full variable domain, with the rest looked up from reference TRBV30 and TRBJ1-6, is SQTIHQWPATLVQPVGSPLSLECTVEGTSNPNLYWYRQAAGRGLQLLFYSVGIGQISSEVPQNLSASRPQDRQFILSSKKLLLSDSGFYLCASGGRLSSPLHFGNGTRLTVT.

The V and J genes are TRBV25-1 and TRBJ1-4, with D tentatively TRBD1 (6 bases). The CDR3 totals 16 residues. Germline CDR1 and CDR2: MGHDK and SYGVNS. The V end was cut by 5 bases, the J end by 3 bases, with 16 bases between. The CDR3 loop is CASSPSRTAPNEKLFF. The CDR3 DNA reads as TGTGCCAGCAGTCCGAGCAGGACAGCCCCTAATGAAAAACTGTTTTTT.

This sequence joins TRBV6-5 and TRBJ2-4, with a weak D call TRBD1 (5 bases). Germline CDR1 MNHEY, CDR2 SVGAGI. The CDR3 extends over 16 amino acids. V was clipped by 0 bases and J by 7 bases, with 16 bases between them. The CDR3 sequence: CASSYSGQEKINIQYF. The CDR3, as DNA: TGTGCCAGCAGTTACTCGGGGCAGGAGAAGATCAACATTCAGTACTTC.

CDR3 in amino acids: CASSPGQGLNEQFF. The CDR3 DNA reads as TGTGCCAGCAGCCCGGGACAGGGATTAAATGAGCAGTTCTTC. The J gene is TRBJ2-1, the V gene TRBV4-2, with 9 bases aligning to TRBD1. V lost 4 bases and J lost 7; bases outside the gene matches: 5. Germline V gene lookup returns CDR1 LGHNA and CDR2 YNFKEQ. The CDR3 is 14 amino acids.

The chain recombines TRBV19 with TRBJ2-7, with a weak D call TRBD1 (5 bases). Germline CDR1 and CDR2: LNHDA and SQIVND (reference sequence). Between the trimmed V and J ends, which lost 2 bases and 0 bases, there was a span of 11 bases. The CDR3 covers 15 residues. The CDR3 spells CASSIIHDSSYEQYF. CDR3 in DNA: TGTGCCAGTAGTATAATCCATGACAGCTCCTACGAGCAGTACTTC.

The chain couples TRBV15 to TRBJ1-5; D uncertain. Trimming removed 2 bases at V and 5 bases at J, with 10 bases between. The germline V gene encodes CDR1 LNHNV and CDR2 YYDKDF (reference sequence). This CDR3 spans 14 amino acids. DNA for the CDR3: TGTGCCACCAGCAGACCCGATCTTGATCAGCCCCAGCATTTT. It yields the protein CATSRPDLDQPQHF. Based on the CDR3 plus reference TRBV15 and TRBJ1-5, the full variable domain is DAMVIQNPRYQVTQFGKPVTLSCSQTLNHNVMYWYQQKSSQAPKLLFHYYDKDFNNEADTPDNFQSRRPNTSFCFLDIRSPGLGDTAMYLCATSRPDLDQPQHFGDGTRLSIL.

J is TRBJ1-1 and V is TRBV29-1; 12 positions agree with TRBD1. The V and J ends lost 4 bases and 3 bases, in that order; junction bases with no gene match: 3. Per the germline V gene, CDR1 is SQVTM and CDR2 is ANQGSEA. The CDR3 is made up of 14 amino acids. The CDR3: CSVGGTGGYTEAFF. CDR3 coding DNA: TGCAGCGTTGGGGGGACAGGGGGCTACACTGAAGCTTTCTTT. Full variable domain (remainder filled in from reference TRBV29-1 and TRBJ1-1): SAVISQKPSRDICQRGTSLTIQCQVDSQVTMMFWYRQQPGQSLTLIATANQGSEATYESGFVIDKFPISRPNLTFSTLTVSNMSPEDSSIYLCSVGGTGGYTEAFFGQGTRLTVV.

This clone has only a few counts. CDR3 DNA: TGTGCCAGCAGCTTGGGTGGCTCTGGAAACACCATATATTTT. As protein: CASSLGGSGNTIYF. The rearrangement links TRBV5-6 to TRBJ1-3; D not resolved. The CDR3 covers 14 residues. With 0 bases removed from V and 0 bases from J, the gap between germline ends came to 4 bases. CDR1 is SGHDT and CDR2 is YYEEEE in the germline V gene.

The gene calls are TRBV6-2 or TRBV6-3 and TRBJ2-3; no firm D call. Trimming took off 5 bases at V and 5 bases at J, with 20 bases between the two ends. The CDR3 is 16 amino acids. Germline CDR1 MNHEY, CDR2 SVGEGT. Here the CDR3 reads CASSPALVLSGDTQYF. The CDR3 DNA reads TGTGCCAGCAGTCCCGCCTTAGTTCTTTCGGGAGATACGCAGTATTTT.

The chain carries TRBV9 and TRBJ2-7, with a tentative D call TRBD1 (5 bases). The ends were cut back, 2 bases at V and 3 bases at J, with 9 bases in the middle. In germline, CDR1 is SGDLS, CDR2 YYNGEE. The CDR3 sequence is 13 residues long. In DNA, the CDR3 is TGTGCCAGCAGCGTCCAGGGAAACTACGAGCAGTACTTC. Its translation is CASSVQGNYEQYF.

The chain links TRBV27 to TRBJ1-1; no clear D gene. Trimming removed 5 bases at V and 1 base at J, with 14 bases between. Germline lookup yields CDR1 MNHEY and CDR2 SMNVEV (reference sequence). The CDR3 runs to 15 residues. The CDR3, as DNA: TGTGCCAGCAGTCGACGACAAACCGGGAACACTGAAGCTTTCTTT. The encoded protein is CASSRRQTGNTEAFF.

The chain uses TRBV4-1 and TRBJ1-1, with TRBD1 matching over 7 bases. Germline V CDR1 and CDR2: MGHRA, YSYEKL. This CDR3 is 17 amino acids long. V gave up 6 bases and J gave up 1 base; unmatched junction bases: 14. The CDR3 DNA follows: TGCGCCAGCAGTCACTTAGGGGGCTTGCGTGGGAACACTGAAGCTTTCTTT. This codes for CASSHLGGLRGNTEAFF.

This clone appeared a single time. The chain combines TRBV4-2 with TRBJ1-1, with 10 nucleotides matching TRBD1. The V gene end was trimmed by 5 bases and the J gene end by 6 bases; junction bases not matched to a gene: 6. This CDR3 comprises 14 residues. Germline-derived CDR1 and CDR2 are LGHNA and YNFKEQ. Written as DNA, the CDR3 is TGTGCCAGCAGCTGGACAGGGGGGAGCGCTGAAGCTTTCTTT. Amino acid sequence: CASSWTGGSAEAFF.

The chain joins TRBV14 to TRBJ1-3, with D maybe TRBD1 (5 bases). Germline loops: CDR1 SGHDN, CDR2 FVKESK. Trimming cost V 0 bases and J 0 bases, with 9 bases left between them. The CDR3 is 16 residues long. The CDR3 spells CASSQEQALSGNTIYF. The CDR3 DNA sequence: TGTGCCAGCAGCCAAGAACAGGCGCTCTCTGGAAACACCATATATTTT.

V is TRBV24-1 and J is TRBJ2-5; TRBD2 matches at 8 bases. V shed 5 bases and J 5 bases; nucleotides not matched to a gene: 3. CDR1 KGHDR and CDR2 SFDVKD come from the germline V gene. The CDR3 has 13 residues. The CDR3 region is CATSVSSGETQYF. CDR3 coding DNA: TGTGCCACCAGTGTCTCTAGCGGGGAGACCCAGTACTTC.

The J gene is TRBJ2-7, the V gene TRBV7-6; 11 nucleotides align to TRBD1. CDR1 and CDR2 from the germline V gene are SGHVS and FNYEAQ. V shed 5 bases, J shed 9 bases, and the junction held 6 bases outside the gene matches. This CDR3 is built from 13 residues. Here the CDR3 reads CASSRTGGSMQYF. The CDR3 DNA sequence: TGTGCCAGCAGCCGGACAGGGGGCTCTATGCAGTACTTC. The full variable domain, its missing parts supplied by reference TRBV7-6 and TRBJ2-7, is GAGVSQSPRYKVTKRGQDVALRCDPISGHVSLYWYRQALGQGPEFLTYFNYEAQQDKSGLPNDRFSAERPEGSISTLTIQRTEQRDSAMYRCASSRTGGSMQYFGPGTRLTVT.

This rearrangement joins TRBV7-2 to TRBJ1-5, with 8 bases that match TRBD1. Trimming took 6 bases from V and 5 from J; bases not matched to a gene: 9. Germline V gives CDR1 SGHTA, CDR2 FQGNSA. The CDR3 totals 15 residues. The CDR3 protein is CASRDSGTGYQPQHF. In nucleotides, the CDR3 is TGTGCCAGCAGGGACTCCGGGACAGGTTATCAGCCCCAGCATTTT.

This chain uses TRBV5-1 with TRBJ1-1, with D tentatively TRBD1 (6 bases). CDR3 length: 18 amino acids. Looked up from germline, CDR1 is SGHRS and CDR2 is YFSETQ. V shed 4 bases and J shed 2 bases, with 24 bases lying between them. CDR3 coding DNA: TGCGCCAGCAGCCTGCCGAAAGGGAGGGACAATTTCAACACTGAAGCTTTCTTT. The encoded protein is CASSLPKGRDNFNTEAFF.

The chain is built from TRBV6-5 and TRBJ1-1, with D uncertain. The CDR3 has 15 amino acids. Germline loops: CDR1 MNHEY, CDR2 SVGAGI. The V gene lost 2 bases and the J gene lost 0 bases, with 10 bases spanning the gap. The CDR3 loop reads CASSYRFHLNTEAFF. The CDR3 DNA reads as TGTGCCAGCAGTTACCGTTTTCATCTGAACACTGAAGCTTTCTTT.

Worth noting for this clone: In the same sample, other DNA sequences code for this CDR3. The rearrangement uses TRBV5-1 and TRBJ2-5, with a possible D match to TRBD2 (6 bases). V was cut by 2 bases and J by 3 bases, with 8 bases left in between. CDR3 size: 13 residues. Germline lookup yields CDR1 SGHRS and CDR2 YFSETQ. CDR3 amino acids: CASSLPGEETQYF. For the CDR3, the DNA is TGCGCCAGCAGCTTACCGGGGGAAGAGACCCAGTACTTC.

V is TRBV9 and J is TRBJ1-3; no firm D call. The CDR3 has 17 residues. Germline-derived CDR1 and CDR2 are SGDLS and YYNGEE. V lost 0 bases to trimming and J lost 0 bases, with 13 bases between them. The CDR3 spells CASSVATVAISGNTIYF. Written as DNA, the CDR3 is TGTGCCAGCAGCGTAGCTACGGTCGCGATCTCTGGAAACACCATATATTTT.

The chain uses TRBV3-1 (or the pseudogene TRBV3-2) and TRBJ2-2, with D unresolved. The CDR3 extends over 15 amino acids. Trimming shortened V by 5 bases and J by 10 bases, and 20 bases separated the two germline ends. The V gene's germline CDR1 is LGHDT and CDR2 YNNKEL (reference sequence). As DNA, the CDR3 is TGTGCCAGCAGCGGGCGGACGGCTGCATCCGCGGAGCTGTTTTTT. This gives the protein CASSGRTAASAELFF.

The gene calls are TRBV4-1 and TRBJ2-1, with 7 nucleotides matching TRBD2. The length of the CDR3 is 15 residues. Trimming at V came to 0 bases and at J to 2 bases, leaving 1 base not matched to a gene. CDR1 is MGHRA, CDR2 YSYEKL, per germline. CDR3 amino acids: CASSQDGGAYNEQFF. CDR3 bases: TGCGCCAGCAGCCAAGATGGGGGGGCCTACAATGAGCAGTTCTTC.

The chain uses TRBV7-9 and TRBJ2-5; D not resolved. Per the germline V gene, CDR1 is SEHNR and CDR2 is FQNEAQ (reference sequence). V was trimmed by 5 bases and J by 5 bases, leaving 18 bases between them. The length of the CDR3 is 15 residues. The CDR3 nucleotides read TGTGCCAGCAGCCCCCTAGGACGGCAAGGGGAGACCCAGTACTTC. Protein product: CASSPLGRQGETQYF. The whole variable domain, filled in from reference TRBV7-9 and TRBJ2-5, reads DTGVSQNPRHKITKRGQNVTFRCDPISEHNRLYWYRQTLGQGPEFLTYFQNEAQLEKSRLLSDRFSAERPKGSFSTLEIQRTEQGDSAMYLCASSPLGRQGETQYFGPGTRLLVL.

The chain is built from TRBV15 and TRBJ2-3, with a tentative D call TRBD1 (5 bases). CDR3 length: 13 residues. V was shortened by 0 bases and J by 9 bases, with 10 bases between the two germline ends. Germline lookup yields CDR1 LNHNV and CDR2 YYDKDF (reference sequence). The CDR3 spells CATSRDGHLTQYF. The CDR3 DNA follows: TGTGCCACCAGCAGAGATGGACATCTAACGCAGTATTTT.

This chain links TRBV13 with TRBJ1-2; TRBD1 is a possible D gene (5 bases). This CDR3 is built from 14 residues. V lost 1 base and J 4 bases, leaving 10 bases between the germline ends. Germline values: CDR1 PRHDT, CDR2 FYEKMQ (reference sequence). Written as DNA, the CDR3 is TGTGCCAGCAGCTTAGATCGACAGCCCTATGGCTACACCTTC. This translates into CASSLDRQPYGYTF.

The chain employs TRBV9 and TRBJ2-3, with D hard to call. Germline CDR1 reads SGDLS; CDR2 reads YYNGEE. This CDR3 region has 15 residues. V was pared by 0 bases and J by 4 bases, with 12 bases between. CDR3 in amino acids: CASSVGALRPDTQYF. The DNA of the CDR3 is TGTGCCAGCAGCGTAGGGGCCCTAAGGCCAGATACGCAGTATTTT.